This is a list of T cell receptor beta chains from one sample in a study of vaccination effects on CD4 cells after COVID-19. No antigen has been identified for these receptors. Method: immunoSEQ multiplex PCR; TCRdb's copy keeps in-frame clones and lacks some. The sample has roughly 70,000 clones, 73% seen once. The sample in question was CD4+ T cells from PBMCs cultured with HIV peptides, obtained before COVID-19 vaccination. The receptors shown here come from a human donor who had a prior SARS-CoV-2 infection. Both conserved end residues are part of each CDR3. D genes are given only for firm matches. Not all rows give a size; the values are once, few, many and, for expanded clones, a class.

j_call d_call v_call cdr3_length clone_size cdr3_aa cdr3_nt
TRBJ1-2 . TRBV7-2 13 . CASSYRAGYGYTF TGTGCCAGCAGCTACCGCGCCGGGTATGGCTACACCTTC
TRBJ2-7 TRBD2 TRBV6-2/TRBV6-3 18 . CASSSWTSGAGISYEQYF TGTGCCAGCAGTTCATGGACTAGCGGGGCGGGGATCTCCTACGAGCAGTACTTC
TRBJ1-4 TRBD1 TRBV9 15 . CASSPTNRGDEKLFF TGTGCCAGCAGCCCTACGAACAGGGGGGATGAAAAACTGTTTTTT
TRBJ1-6 . TRBV5-6 15 few CASSSGQNYNSPLHF TGTGCCAGCAGCAGCGGACAGAACTATAATTCACCCCTCCACTTT
TRBJ1-5 . TRBV2 14 . CASAAGQGGQPQHF TGTGCCAGCGCCGCTGGTCAGGGAGGTCAGCCCCAGCATTTT
TRBJ1-4 . TRBV29-1 13 . CSVRTLTNEKLFF TGCAGCGTCAGGACTTTAACTAATGAAAAACTGTTTTTT
TRBJ2-5 TRBD1 TRBV7-3 15 . CASSFYGTGVETQYF TGTGCCAGCAGCTTCTATGGGACAGGGGTAGAGACCCAGTACTTC
TRBJ2-3 . TRBV5-1 14 once CASSLGASTDTQYF TGCGCCAGCAGCTTGGGAGCGAGCACAGATACGCAGTATTTT
TRBJ2-7 . TRBV11-2 14 . CASSPRQGGVEQYF TGTGCCAGCAGCCCGAGACAGGGAGGCGTCGAGCAGTACTTC
TRBJ1-3 . TRBV10-3 17 . CAISESGGVVSGNTIYF TGTGCCATCAGTGAGTCGGGGGGCGTCGTCTCTGGAAACACCATATATTTT
TRBJ2-5 TRBD1 TRBV6-5 15 few CASRRQGQAQETQYF TGTGCCAGCAGACGACAGGGGCAAGCACAAGAGACCCAGTACTTC
TRBJ1-5 . TRBV2 15 few CASKEGAGSNQPQHF TGTGCCAGCAAAGAGGGCGCAGGCAGCAATCAGCCCCAGCATTTT
TRBJ2-6 . TRBV18 14 . CASYRESGANVLTF TGTGCCAGCTACAGGGAATCTGGGGCCAACGTCCTGACTTTC
TRBJ2-7 TRBD2 TRBV18 15 . CASSRQREGGDEQYF TGTGCCAGCTCACGACAGCGGGAGGGGGGGGACGAGCAGTACTTC
TRBJ2-7 TRBD2 TRBV11-2 18 . CASSLPGLAGGLRHEQYF TGTGCCAGCAGTCTCCCGGGACTAGCGGGGGGGCTAAGGCACGAGCAGTACTTC
TRBJ1-2 . TRBV9 13 . CASSVYQGGGYTF TGTGCCAGCAGCGTATACCAGGGCGGTGGCTACACCTTC
TRBJ2-1 . TRBV7-9 15 . CASSSAEFGYNEQFF TGTGCCAGCAGCTCGGCGGAGTTCGGATACAATGAGCAGTTCTTC
TRBJ2-4 TRBD1 TRBV30 15 . CAWTHRGHGKNIQYF TGTGCCTGGACGCACAGGGGGCACGGCAAAAACATTCAGTACTTC
TRBJ2-3 . TRBV6-5 14 few CASSYDWGTDTQYF TGTGCCAGCAGTTACGATTGGGGAACAGATACGCAGTATTTT
TRBJ1-5 . TRBV6-5 14 once CASSTRDSNQPQHF TGTGCCAGCAGCACCCGGGACAGCAATCAGCCCCAGCATTTT
TRBJ2-1 . TRBV12-5 14 once CASGPQGSYNEQFF TGTGCTAGTGGACCACAGGGATCCTACAATGAGCAGTTCTTC
TRBJ2-2 TRBD1 TRBV27 17 . CASSLTGASGGTGELFF TGTGCCAGCAGTTTAACAGGCGCGTCAGGGGGCACCGGGGAGCTGTTTTTT
TRBJ1-1 . TRBV7-9 14 . CASSRGGEGTEAFF TGTGCCAGCAGTAGAGGCGGGGAGGGCACTGAAGCTTTCTTT
TRBJ2-2 . TRBV30 15 once CAWSPDLGETGELFF TGTGCCTGGAGTCCAGACCTGGGGGAAACCGGGGAGCTGTTTTTT
TRBJ2-1 . TRBV4-3 16 . CASSQLVGGSNNEQFF TGCGCCAGCAGCCAACTGGTGGGGGGTTCCAACAATGAGCAGTTCTTC
TRBJ1-2 . TRBV5-1 13 . CASSLRPGDGYTF TGCGCCAGCAGCTTGAGGCCAGGTGATGGCTACACCTTC
TRBJ1-5 . TRBV6-5 14 . CASSYERTGQPQHF TGTGCCAGCAGTTACGAGAGGACGGGTCAGCCCCAGCATTTT